The 10 T cell receptor beta chains in this list originate from one sample, sequenced in a study of graft-versus-host responses after intestinal transplantation. Assay: immunoSEQ multiplex PCR; the TCRdb copy retains only in-frame clones and omits some. Among roughly 100,000 clones listed, over 85% were seen once. Which antigens these TCRs recognize remains unknown. The sequencing here drew on unstimulated CD8+ T cells sorted from spleen or lymph node cells, taken before intestinal transplant. The receptors originated from a human donor who received an intestinal transplant.

This rearrangement joins TRBV5-5 to TRBJ2-2; D not resolved. This CDR3 has 17 amino acids. V was trimmed by 2 bases and J by 2 bases, leaving 16 bases between them. Germline V lookup: CDR1 SGHKS, CDR2 YYEKEE (reference sequence). DNA of the CDR3: TGTGCCAGCAGCTTTTTTCCTGTTGGCTCCAACACCGGGGAGCTGTTTTTT. This encodes CASSFFPVGSNTGELFF. Together with reference TRBV5-5 and TRBJ2-2, the CDR3 gives the full variable domain: DAGVTQSPTHLIKTRGQQVTLRCSPISGHKSVSWYQQVLGQGPQFIFQYYEKEERGRGNFPDRFSARQFPNYSSELNVNALLLGDSALYLCASSFFPVGSNTGELFFGEGSRLTVL.

The count of this clone is one. V is TRBV10-2 and J is TRBJ2-4; maybe TRBD1 (6 bases). The V and J ends lost 6 bases and 2 bases respectively, with 11 bases between them. Germline CDR1 is WSHSY and CDR2 is SAAADI. The CDR3 is 14 residues long. CDR3 DNA sequence: TGCGCCAGCAGACTAGACAGGTCCAAAAACATTCAGTACTTC. It yields the protein CASRLDRSKNIQYF.

The CDR3 bases are TGTGCCAGTGCTCCCGCCATGAACACTGAAGCTTTCTTT. Encoded protein: CASAPAMNTEAFF. This sequence joins TRBV19 and TRBJ1-1; D gene unclear. The V gene's germline CDR1 is LNHDA and CDR2 SQIVND (reference sequence). The CDR3 runs to 13 residues. V was trimmed by 8 bases and J by 0 bases, leaving 10 bases between them.

This chain joins TRBV4-1 and TRBJ2-7, with D perhaps given as TRBD1 or TRBD2 (5 bases each). The CDR3 spans 15 residues. The V end was cut by 1 base, the J end by 4 bases, with 14 bases between. Germline loops: CDR1 MGHRA, CDR2 YSYEKL. The CDR3 is CASSQGGQGAYEQYF. In DNA form, the CDR3 reads TGCGCCAGCAGCCAAGGAGGGCAGGGTGCATACGAGCAGTACTTC.

The chain employs TRBV11-3 and TRBJ1-5, with 7 nucleotides matching TRBD1. Germline V gives CDR1 SGHNT, CDR2 YENEEA. V gave up 3 bases and J gave up 0 bases; unmatched junction bases: 2. This CDR3 has 15 amino acids. CDR3 nucleotides: TGTGCCAGCAGCTTTAACAGGGGTAGCAATCAGCCCCAGCATTTT. Protein sequence: CASSFNRGSNQPQHF.

CDR3 nucleotide sequence: TGTGCCAGCAGGATCTCTGGGTGGGACACTGAAGCTTTCTTT. It encodes CASRISGWDTEAFF. The gene calls are TRBV6-5 and TRBJ1-1, with D uncertain. Germline assignment: CDR1 MNHEY and CDR2 SVGAGI. With 6 bases removed from V and 3 bases from J, the gap between germline ends came to 14 bases. The CDR3 loop spans 14 amino acids.

The J gene is TRBJ2-3, the V gene TRBV29-1, with 15 bases matching TRBD2. The CDR3 is 16 amino acids. V trimming: 6 bases; J trimming: 0 bases; junction bases outside the gene matches: 4. The germline gives CDR1 SQVTM, CDR2 ANQGSEA. CDR3 residues: CSVGTSGGTSTDTQYF. Here the CDR3 DNA reads TGCAGCGTCGGGACTAGCGGGGGGACGAGCACAGATACGCAGTATTTT.

This sequence joins TRBV5-6 and TRBJ2-7; 10 bases are shared with TRBD2. The junction had 6 bases not matched to a gene; V was cut back by 3 bases and J by 0 bases. The CDR3 extends over 16 amino acids. Germline V lookup: CDR1 SGHDT, CDR2 YYEEEE. CDR3 protein: CASSSITSGASYEQYF. CDR3 nucleotide sequence: TGTGCCAGCAGCTCTATTACTAGCGGGGCCTCCTACGAGCAGTACTTC. The variable domain in full, with the rest retrieved from reference TRBV5-6 and TRBJ2-7, is DAGVTQSPTHLIKTRGQQVTLRCSPKSGHDTVSWYQQALGQGPQFIFQYYEEEERQRGNFPDRFSGHQFPNYSSELNVNALLLGDSALYLCASSSITSGASYEQYFGPGTRLTVT.

The chain joins TRBV5-1 to TRBJ2-1; 10 bases map to TRBD1. The CDR3 extends over 15 amino acids. Germline values: CDR1 SGHRS, CDR2 YFSETQ. The ends lost 9 bases at V and 4 bases at J; junction bases unmatched: 10. CDR3 nucleotides: TGCGCCACCACCTTAGGGACAGGGGTATACAATGAGCAGTTCTTC. Protein: CATTLGTGVYNEQFF.

This chain connects TRBV27 to TRBJ2-3, with D possibly being TRBD2 (6 bases). Germline V gene sequence: CDR1 MNHEY, CDR2 SMNVEV (reference sequence). Between the trimmed V and J ends, which lost 6 bases and 0 bases, there was a span of 16 bases. The length of the CDR3 is 16 residues. CDR3 loop: CASSPAGPASTDTQYF. CDR3 nucleotide sequence: TGTGCCAGCAGCCCCGCGGGGCCCGCTAGCACAGATACGCAGTATTTT.